This T cell receptor beta chain was identified during a study of OX40 agonist ivuxolimab in advanced cancers. Looked up from germline, CDR1 is LNHDA and CDR2 is SQIVND (reference sequence). Trimming removed 8 bases from V and 1 base from J, with 24 bases in between. The CDR3 runs to 18 residues. Profiled with immunoSEQ multiplex PCR; TCRdb holds only in-frame clones, not every one. The table shows 89,000 or so clones, with 88% occurring only once. The specimen was CD4+ or CD8+ T cells sorted from blood, collected in a trial of the OX40 agonist ivuxolimab. The rearrangement uses TRBV19 and TRBJ1-5; D remains unclear. This receptor was taken from an adult with an advanced solid tumor such as melanoma, head and neck, liver or kidney cancer. The CDR3 region has the DNA TGTGCCAGTCGGCCCCTACGCGGTATGGGAGTCAGCAATCAGCCCCAGCATTTT. Amino acids: CASRPLRGMGVSNQPQHF.